Following are 10 T cell receptor beta chains from one sample sequenced in a study of blood T cells in healthy people across ages. With a J-beta primer mix and a sample-barcoded 5' primer, a second PCR ran about 7 to 11 cycles. TCRdb re-derived calls from the 5' RACE reads in MiXCR, one entry per CDR3 protein. Of over 1,500,000 distinct CDR3 sequences listed, 30% to 40% are singletons. The specimen sequenced was blood. Source of these receptors: a human donor in good health.

The chain recombines TRBV5-1 with TRBJ2-5; no reliable D call. The J call is in doubt because the DNA end fits TRBJ2-7 better. This CDR3 spans 14 amino acids. In germline, CDR1 is SGHRS, CDR2 YFSETQ. The CDR3 protein is CASSLDQRTYEQYF. The CDR3 nucleotides read TGCGCCAGCAGCTTGGACCAGCGAACCTACGAGCAGTACTTC.

This clonotype was found many times. This sequence joins TRBV29-1 and TRBJ2-3, with 7 nucleotides matching TRBD1. Trimming removed 6 bases from V and 4 bases from J; junction bases left unmatched: 10. Germline assignment: CDR1 SQVTM and CDR2 ANQGSEA. The CDR3 totals 14 residues. The CDR3 DNA is TGCAGCGTCCTTAGGGACAGAGGCGCAGATACGCAGTATTTT. The encoded protein is CSVLRDRGADTQYF.

The chain carries TRBV13 and TRBJ2-1, with 8 bases fitting TRBD2. The CDR3 consists of 17 residues. Trimming cost V 3 bases and J 4 bases; bases outside gene matches: 11. Looked up from germline, CDR1 is PRHDT and CDR2 is FYEKMQ (reference sequence). In DNA, the CDR3 is TGTGCCAGCAGCTTTAATGGGCGGGGGGCCCATTACAATGAGCAGTTCTTC. Protein sequence: CASSFNGRGAHYNEQFF.

The sample holds a few counts of this clonotype. The chain joins TRBV20-1 to TRBJ1-1; D not certain. CDR3 length: 12 amino acids. Trimming removed 7 bases at V and 0 bases at J, with 9 bases between. Germline V gives CDR1 DFQATT, CDR2 SNEGSKA (reference sequence). CDR3 DNA sequence: TGCAGTGGAGGGTTTGTGAACACTGAAGCTTTCTTT. Translated, it gives CSGGFVNTEAFF.

This clonotype was picked up a small number of times. The V gene is TRBV6-1, the J gene TRBJ2-3, with 14 bases fitting TRBD2. Germline CDR1 and CDR2: MNHNS and SASEGT. The CDR3 runs 19 residues. The junction had 15 bases not matched to a gene; V was cut back by 7 bases and J by 3 bases. The CDR3 sequence: CASITGGRLAGGPTDTQYF. DNA of the CDR3: TGTGCCAGCATCACAGGAGGTAGACTAGCGGGGGGGCCGACAGATACGCAGTATTTT.

This clonotype appeared once. The chain recombines TRBV3-1 with TRBJ2-1; 8 nucleotides align to TRBD1. The CDR3 is made up of 14 amino acids. The germline V gene has CDR1 LGHDT and CDR2 YNNKEL (reference sequence). V gave up 5 bases and J gave up 8 bases; unmatched junction bases: 8. CDR3 coding DNA: TGTGCCAGCAGCTTTCTAGACAGGGGTGATGAGCAGTTCTTC. The encoded protein is CASSFLDRGDEQFF.

J is TRBJ1-6 and V is TRBV27, with 8 nucleotides matching TRBD1. CDR1 MNHEY and CDR2 SMNVEV come from the germline V gene (reference sequence). V lost 4 bases, J lost 8 bases, and 7 bases stayed unmatched. The CDR3 has 15 amino acids. The CDR3 coding sequence is TGTGCCAGCAGTTCCAGGGGGCGCATTGATTCACCCCTCCACTTT. The encoded protein is CASSSRGRIDSPLHF.

This clonotype was seen only a few times. The chain combines TRBV12-3 or TRBV12-4 with TRBJ1-2, with 8 bases lining up with TRBD1. The CDR3 is 14 amino acids. Trimming took 6 bases from V and 7 from J; bases not matched to a gene: 10. CDR3 bases: TGTGCCAGCAGCCCGACAGGGGATCATCGTGGCTACACCTTC. This sequence encodes CASSPTGDHRGYTF.

In this sample, this clonotype turned up once. The chain is built from TRBV6-2 or TRBV6-3 and TRBJ2-2; possible D gene TRBD2, 5 bases. This CDR3 has 15 amino acids. V lost 4 bases and J lost 5, with 14 bases in between. The V gene's germline CDR1 is MNHEY and CDR2 SVGEGT. The CDR3 DNA sequence: TGTGCCAGCAGTTCGAGGGCCCCGGGAACCGGGGAGCTGTTTTTT. Its translation: CASSSRAPGTGELFF.

The chain uses TRBV5-5 and TRBJ2-3; the D gene is possibly TRBD1 (6 bases). CDR3 length: 17 residues. The ends were cut back, 3 bases at V and 1 base at J, with 18 bases in the middle. Per the germline V gene, CDR1 is SGHKS and CDR2 is YYEKEE (reference sequence). The CDR3 loop reads CASSSRQAGERTDTQYF. DNA for the CDR3: TGTGCCAGCAGCTCCCGACAGGCAGGGGAACGCACAGATACGCAGTATTTT. The whole variable domain, filled in from reference TRBV5-5 and TRBJ2-3, reads DAGVTQSPTHLIKTRGQQVTLRCSPISGHKSVSWYQQVLGQGPQFIFQYYEKEERGRGNFPDRFSARQFPNYSSELNVNALLLGDSALYLCASSSRQAGERTDTQYFGPGTRLTVL.